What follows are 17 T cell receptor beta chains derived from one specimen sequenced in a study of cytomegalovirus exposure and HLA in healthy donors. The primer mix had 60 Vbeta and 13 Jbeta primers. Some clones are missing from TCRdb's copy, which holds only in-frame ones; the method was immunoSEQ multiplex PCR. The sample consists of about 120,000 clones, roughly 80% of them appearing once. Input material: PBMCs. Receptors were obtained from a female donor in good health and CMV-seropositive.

CDR3: CASSWSGVNTEAFF. In DNA, the CDR3 is TGTGCCAGCAGCTGGTCAGGGGTTAACACTGAAGCTTTCTTT. This chain uses TRBV7-8 with TRBJ1-1; D might be TRBD1 (6 bases). CDR1 is SGHVS and CDR2 is FQNEAQ in the germline V gene. The length of the CDR3 is 14 residues. V was cut by 4 bases and J by 2 bases, with 11 bases left in between. Based on the CDR3 plus reference TRBV7-8 and TRBJ1-1, the full variable domain is GAGVSQSPRYKVAKRGQDVALRCDPISGHVSLFWYQQALGQGPEFLTYFQNEAQLDKSGLPSDRFFAERPEGSVSTLKIQRTQQEDSAVYLCASSWSGVNTEAFFGQGTRLTVV.

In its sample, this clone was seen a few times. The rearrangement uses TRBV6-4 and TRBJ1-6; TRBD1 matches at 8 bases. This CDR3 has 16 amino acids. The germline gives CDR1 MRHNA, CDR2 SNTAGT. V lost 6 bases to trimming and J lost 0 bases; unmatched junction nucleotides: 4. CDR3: CASRRDRSSYNSPLHF. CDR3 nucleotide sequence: TGTGCCAGCAGAAGGGACAGGAGCTCCTATAATTCACCCCTCCACTTT.

CDR3 loop: CASSQGDRVKNEKLFF. As DNA, the CDR3 is TGCGCCAGCAGCCAGGGCGACAGGGTAAAAAATGAAAAACTGTTTTTT. The V call is TRBV4-1, the J call TRBJ1-4, with 7 bases aligning to TRBD1. This CDR3 contains 16 residues. Germline lookup yields CDR1 MGHRA and CDR2 YSYEKL. V lost 3 bases and J lost 5; bases outside the gene matches: 9.

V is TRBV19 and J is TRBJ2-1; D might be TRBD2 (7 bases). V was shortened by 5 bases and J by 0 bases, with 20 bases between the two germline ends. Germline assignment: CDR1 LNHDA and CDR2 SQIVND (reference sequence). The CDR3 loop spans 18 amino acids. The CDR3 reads CASSGGPRRGPSYNEQFF. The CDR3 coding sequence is TGTGCCAGTAGTGGCGGTCCCAGGCGGGGGCCCTCCTACAATGAGCAGTTCTTC.

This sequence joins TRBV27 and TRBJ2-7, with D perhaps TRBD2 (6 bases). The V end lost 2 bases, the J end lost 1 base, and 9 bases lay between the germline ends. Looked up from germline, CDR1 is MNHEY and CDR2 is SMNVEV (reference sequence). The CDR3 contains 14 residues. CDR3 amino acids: CASSLRRGSYEQYF. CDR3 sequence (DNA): TGTGCCAGCAGTTTACGGCGGGGTTCCTACGAGCAGTACTTC.

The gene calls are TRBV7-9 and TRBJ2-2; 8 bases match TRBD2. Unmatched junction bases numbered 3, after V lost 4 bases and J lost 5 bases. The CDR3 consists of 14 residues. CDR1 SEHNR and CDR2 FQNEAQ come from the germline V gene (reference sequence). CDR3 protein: CASSSSGGTGELFF. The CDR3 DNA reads TGTGCCAGCAGCTCCTCGGGGGGGACCGGGGAGCTGTTTTTT.

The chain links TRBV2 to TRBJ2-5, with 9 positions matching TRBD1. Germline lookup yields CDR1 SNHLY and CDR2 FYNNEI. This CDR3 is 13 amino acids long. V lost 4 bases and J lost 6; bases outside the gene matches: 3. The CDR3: CASSGQGEKTQYF. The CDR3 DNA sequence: TGTGCCAGCAGTGGACAGGGGGAAAAGACCCAGTACTTC.

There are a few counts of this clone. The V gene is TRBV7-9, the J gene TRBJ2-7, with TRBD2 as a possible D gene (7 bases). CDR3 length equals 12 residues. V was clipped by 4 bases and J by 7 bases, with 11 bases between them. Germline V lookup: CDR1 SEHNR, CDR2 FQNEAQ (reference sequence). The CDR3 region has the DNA TGTGCCAGCAGCTCGGAGGGGGGGGAGCAGTACTTC. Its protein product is CASSSEGGEQYF.

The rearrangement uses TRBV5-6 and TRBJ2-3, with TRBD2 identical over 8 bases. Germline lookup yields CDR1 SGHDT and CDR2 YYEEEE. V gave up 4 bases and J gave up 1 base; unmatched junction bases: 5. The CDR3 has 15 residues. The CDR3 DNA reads TGTGCCAGCAGCCCAAGCGGGAGTGGCACAGATACGCAGTATTTT. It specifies CASSPSGSGTDTQYF.

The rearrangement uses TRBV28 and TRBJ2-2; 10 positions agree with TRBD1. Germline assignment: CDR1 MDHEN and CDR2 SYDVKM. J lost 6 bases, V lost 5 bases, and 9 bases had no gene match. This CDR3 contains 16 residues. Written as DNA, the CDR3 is TGTGCCAGCAGTCTCCCCGGGACAGGGGTGGCCGGGGAGCTGTTTTTT. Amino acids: CASSLPGTGVAGELFF.

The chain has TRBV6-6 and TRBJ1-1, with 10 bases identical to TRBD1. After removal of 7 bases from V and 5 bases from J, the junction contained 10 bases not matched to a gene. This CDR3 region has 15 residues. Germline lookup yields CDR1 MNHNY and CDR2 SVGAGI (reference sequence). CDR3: CASTRTGQGETEAFF. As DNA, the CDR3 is TGTGCCAGCACCAGAACTGGACAGGGGGAAACTGAAGCTTTCTTT.

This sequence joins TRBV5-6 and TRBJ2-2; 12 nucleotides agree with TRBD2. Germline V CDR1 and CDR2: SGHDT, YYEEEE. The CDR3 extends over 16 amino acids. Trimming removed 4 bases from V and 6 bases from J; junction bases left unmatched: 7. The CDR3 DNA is TGTGCCAGCAGCCGGAGACTAGCGGGGGTGGCCGGGGAGCTGTTTTTT. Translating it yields CASSRRLAGVAGELFF.

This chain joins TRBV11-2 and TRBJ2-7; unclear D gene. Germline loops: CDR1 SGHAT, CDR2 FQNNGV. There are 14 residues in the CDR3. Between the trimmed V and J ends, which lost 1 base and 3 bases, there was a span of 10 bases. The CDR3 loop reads CASSLAHRGYEQYF. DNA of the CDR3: TGTGCCAGCAGCTTAGCCCACCGCGGCTACGAGCAGTACTTC.

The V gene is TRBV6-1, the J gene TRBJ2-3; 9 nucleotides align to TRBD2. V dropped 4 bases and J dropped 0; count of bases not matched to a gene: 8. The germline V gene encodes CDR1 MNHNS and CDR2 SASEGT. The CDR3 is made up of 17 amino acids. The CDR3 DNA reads TGTGCCAGCAGTGCTGTTAGCGGGGGAACTAGCACAGATACGCAGTATTTT. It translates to CASSAVSGGTSTDTQYF.

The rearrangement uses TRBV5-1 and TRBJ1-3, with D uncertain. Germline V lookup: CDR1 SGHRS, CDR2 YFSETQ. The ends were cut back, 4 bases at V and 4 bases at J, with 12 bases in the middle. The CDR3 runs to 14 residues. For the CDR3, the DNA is TGCGCCAGCAGCCCGTTCCAGGCCGGAAACACCATATATTTT. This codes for CASSPFQAGNTIYF. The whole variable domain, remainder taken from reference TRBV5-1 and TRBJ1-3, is KAGVTQTPRYLIKTRGQQVTLSCSPISGHRSVSWYQQTPGQGLQFLFEYFSETQRNKGNFPGRFSGRQFSNSRSEMNVSTLELGDSALYLCASSPFQAGNTIYFGEGSWLTVV.

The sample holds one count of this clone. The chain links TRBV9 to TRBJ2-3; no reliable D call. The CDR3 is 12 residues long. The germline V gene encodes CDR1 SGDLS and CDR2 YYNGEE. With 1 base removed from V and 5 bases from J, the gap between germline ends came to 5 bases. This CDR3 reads CASSVSGDTQYF. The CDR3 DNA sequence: TGTGCCAGCAGCGTATCAGGAGATACGCAGTATTTT.

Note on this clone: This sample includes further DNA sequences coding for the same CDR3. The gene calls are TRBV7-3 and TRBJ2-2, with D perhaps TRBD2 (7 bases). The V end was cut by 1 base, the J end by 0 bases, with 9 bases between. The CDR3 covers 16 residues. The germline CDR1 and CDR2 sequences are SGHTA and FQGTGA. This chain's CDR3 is CASSLRGGANTGELFF. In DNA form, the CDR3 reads TGTGCCAGCAGCTTAAGAGGGGGGGCGAACACCGGGGAGCTGTTTTTT.